This T cell receptor (beta chain) came from a study of OX40 agonist ivuxolimab in advanced cancers. Generated by immunoSEQ multiplex PCR, the TCRdb table keeps only in-frame clones and is missing some. Altogether about 38,000 clones are present, roughly 87% being singletons, with the ten largest covering roughly 40%. Germline CDR1 SGHDT, CDR2 YYEEEE. The CDR3 contains 15 residues. Trimming left V 2 bases short and J 3 bases short, with 12 bases between. The rearrangement uses TRBV5-6 and TRBJ1-5; TRBD1 might be the D (5 bases). The sample in question was CD4+ or CD8+ T cells sorted from blood, obtained in a trial of the OX40 agonist ivuxolimab. The source of this sequence is an adult with an advanced solid tumor such as melanoma, head and neck, liver or kidney cancer. The CDR3 reads CASSFRGTYNQPQHF. The CDR3 bases are TGTGCCAGCAGCTTTAGAGGGACCTACAATCAGCCCCAGCATTTT.